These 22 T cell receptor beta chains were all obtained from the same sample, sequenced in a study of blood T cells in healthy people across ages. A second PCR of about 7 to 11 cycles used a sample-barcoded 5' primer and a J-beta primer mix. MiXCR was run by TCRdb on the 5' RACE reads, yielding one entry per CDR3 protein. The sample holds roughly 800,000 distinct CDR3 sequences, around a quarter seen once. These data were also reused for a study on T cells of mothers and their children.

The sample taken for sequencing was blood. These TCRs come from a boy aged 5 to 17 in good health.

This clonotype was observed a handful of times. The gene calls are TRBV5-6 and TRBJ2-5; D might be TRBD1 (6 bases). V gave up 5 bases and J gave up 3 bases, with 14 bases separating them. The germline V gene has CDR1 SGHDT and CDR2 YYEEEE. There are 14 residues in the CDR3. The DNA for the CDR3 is TGTGCCAGCAGTTCTAGGACAGCAAAAGAGACCCAGTACTTC. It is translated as CASSSRTAKETQYF.

This chain's CDR3 is CASSYSAPHTGELFF. The CDR3 nucleotides are TGTGCCAGCAGTTACTCGGCGCCCCACACCGGGGAGCTGTTTTTT. The J gene is TRBJ2-2, the V gene TRBV6-2 or TRBV6-3; the D is unclear. The CDR3 sequence is 15 residues long. Trimming left V 0 bases short and J 3 bases short, with 8 bases between. In germline, CDR1 is MNHEY, CDR2 SVGEGT.

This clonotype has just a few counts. The CDR3 loop is CSAAGTGLGAKNIQYF. The CDR3 DNA reads as TGCAGTGCGGCTGGAACAGGGTTGGGGGCCAAAAACATTCAGTACTTC. The V call is TRBV20-1, the J call TRBJ2-4; weak D call: TRBD1 (6 bases). This CDR3 region has 16 residues. Trimming cost V 6 bases and J 1 base, with 19 bases left between them. Per germline, CDR1 DFQATT and CDR2 SNEGSKA (reference sequence).

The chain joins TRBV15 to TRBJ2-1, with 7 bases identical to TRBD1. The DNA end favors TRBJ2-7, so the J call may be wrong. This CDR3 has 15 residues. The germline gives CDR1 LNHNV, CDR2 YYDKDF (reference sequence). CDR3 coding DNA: TGTGCCACCAGCAGAGCCGGGACAGTCTCCTACGAGCAGTACTTC. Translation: CATSRAGTVSYEQYF.

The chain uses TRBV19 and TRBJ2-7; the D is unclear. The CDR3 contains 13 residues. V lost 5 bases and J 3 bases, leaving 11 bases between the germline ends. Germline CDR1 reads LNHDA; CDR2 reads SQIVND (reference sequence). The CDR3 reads CASSLARNYEQYF. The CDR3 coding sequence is TGTGCCAGTAGTTTGGCGCGGAACTACGAGCAGTACTTC. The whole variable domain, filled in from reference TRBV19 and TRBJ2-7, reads DGGITQSPKYLFRKEGQNVTLSCEQNLNHDAMYWYRQDPGQGLRLIYYSQIVNDFQKGDIAEGYSVSREKKESFPLTVTSAQKNPTAFYLCASSLARNYEQYFGPGTRLTVT.

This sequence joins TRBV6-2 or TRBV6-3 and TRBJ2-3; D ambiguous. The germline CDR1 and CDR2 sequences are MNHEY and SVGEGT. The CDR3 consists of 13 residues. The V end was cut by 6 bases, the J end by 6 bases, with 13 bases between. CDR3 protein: CASSQDTLDTQYF. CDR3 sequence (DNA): TGTGCCAGCAGCCAAGACACCTTGGATACGCAGTATTTT.

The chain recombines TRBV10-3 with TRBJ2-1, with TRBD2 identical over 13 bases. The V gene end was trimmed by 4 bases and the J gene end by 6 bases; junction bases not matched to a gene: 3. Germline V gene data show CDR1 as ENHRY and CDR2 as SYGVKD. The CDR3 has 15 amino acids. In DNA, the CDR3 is TGTGCCATCAGTGGGTGGACTAGCGGGGGCAATGAGCAGTTCTTC. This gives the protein CAISGWTSGGNEQFF.

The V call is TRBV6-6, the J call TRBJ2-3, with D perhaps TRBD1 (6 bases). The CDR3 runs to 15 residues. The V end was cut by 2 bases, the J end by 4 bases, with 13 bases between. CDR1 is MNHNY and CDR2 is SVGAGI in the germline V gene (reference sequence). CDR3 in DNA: TGTGCCAGCAGTTACCCAACAGGGTCCCCAGATACGCAGTATTTT. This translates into CASSYPTGSPDTQYF.

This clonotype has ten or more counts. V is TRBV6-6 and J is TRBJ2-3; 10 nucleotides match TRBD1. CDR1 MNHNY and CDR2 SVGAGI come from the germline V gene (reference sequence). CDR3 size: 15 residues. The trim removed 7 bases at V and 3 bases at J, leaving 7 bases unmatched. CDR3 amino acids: CASNRGQGVTDTQYF. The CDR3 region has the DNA TGTGCCAGCAACCGAGGACAGGGGGTTACAGATACGCAGTATTTT.

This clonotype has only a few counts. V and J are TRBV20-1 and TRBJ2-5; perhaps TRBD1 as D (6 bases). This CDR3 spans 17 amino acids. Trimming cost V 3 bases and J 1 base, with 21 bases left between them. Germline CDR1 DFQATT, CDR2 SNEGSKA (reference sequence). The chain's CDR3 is CSASLIIYGQLQETQYF. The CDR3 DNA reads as TGCAGTGCTAGTTTAATAATCTATGGACAGCTCCAAGAGACCCAGTACTTC.

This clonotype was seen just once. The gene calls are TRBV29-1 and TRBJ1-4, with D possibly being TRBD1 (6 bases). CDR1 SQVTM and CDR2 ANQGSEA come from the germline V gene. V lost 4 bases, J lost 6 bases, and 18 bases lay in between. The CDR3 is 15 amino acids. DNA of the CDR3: TGCAGCGTTGCCCCGTTGGGACAAGTGGATGAAAAACTGTTTTTT. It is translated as CSVAPLGQVDEKLFF.

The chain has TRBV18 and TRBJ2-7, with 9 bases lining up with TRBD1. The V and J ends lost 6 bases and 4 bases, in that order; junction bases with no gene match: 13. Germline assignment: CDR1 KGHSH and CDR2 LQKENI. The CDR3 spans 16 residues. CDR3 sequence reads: CASSLGTGLEGYEQYF. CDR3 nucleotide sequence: TGTGCCAGCTCTCTCGGGACAGGGCTGGAGGGGTACGAGCAGTACTTC.

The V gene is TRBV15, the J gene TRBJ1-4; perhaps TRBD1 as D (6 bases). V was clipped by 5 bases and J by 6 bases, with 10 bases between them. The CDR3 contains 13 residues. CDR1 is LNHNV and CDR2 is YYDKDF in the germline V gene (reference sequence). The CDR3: CATSGRQDEKLFF. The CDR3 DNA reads TGTGCCACCAGCGGCCGACAGGATGAAAAACTGTTTTTT.

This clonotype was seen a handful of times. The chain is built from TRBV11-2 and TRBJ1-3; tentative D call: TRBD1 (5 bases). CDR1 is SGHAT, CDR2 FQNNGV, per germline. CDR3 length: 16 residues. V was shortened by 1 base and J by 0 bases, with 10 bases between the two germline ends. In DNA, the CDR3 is TGTGCCAGCAGCTTAGTTGGGGCTGACTCTGGAAACACCATATATTTT. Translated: CASSLVGADSGNTIYF.

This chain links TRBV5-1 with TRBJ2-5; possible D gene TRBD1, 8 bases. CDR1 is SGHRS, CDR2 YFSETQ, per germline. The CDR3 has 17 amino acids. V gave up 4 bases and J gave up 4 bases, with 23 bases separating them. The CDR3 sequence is CASSQAEQGGYGETQYF. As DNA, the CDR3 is TGCGCCAGCAGCCAAGCTGAACAGGGGGGGTACGGAGAGACCCAGTACTTC.

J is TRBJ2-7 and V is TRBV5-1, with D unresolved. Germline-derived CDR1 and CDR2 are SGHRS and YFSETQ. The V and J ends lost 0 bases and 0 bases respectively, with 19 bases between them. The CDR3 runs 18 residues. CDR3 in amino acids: CASSLVSPLGSISYEQYF. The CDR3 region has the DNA TGCGCCAGCAGCTTGGTCTCTCCTTTAGGATCAATCTCCTACGAGCAGTACTTC.

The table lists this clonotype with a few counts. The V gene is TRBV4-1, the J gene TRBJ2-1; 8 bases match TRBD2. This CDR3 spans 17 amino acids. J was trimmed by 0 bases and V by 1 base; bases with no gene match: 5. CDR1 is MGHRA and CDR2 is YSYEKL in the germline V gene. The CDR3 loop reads CASSQVGRGGSYNEQFF. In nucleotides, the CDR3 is TGCGCCAGCAGCCAAGTGGGTCGGGGGGGCTCCTACAATGAGCAGTTCTTC.

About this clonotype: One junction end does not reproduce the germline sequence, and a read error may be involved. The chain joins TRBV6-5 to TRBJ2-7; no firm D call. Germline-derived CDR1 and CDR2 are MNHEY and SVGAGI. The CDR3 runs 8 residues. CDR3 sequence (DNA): TGTGCCAGCAGTTCCCCGTGGTTC. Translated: CASSSPWF.

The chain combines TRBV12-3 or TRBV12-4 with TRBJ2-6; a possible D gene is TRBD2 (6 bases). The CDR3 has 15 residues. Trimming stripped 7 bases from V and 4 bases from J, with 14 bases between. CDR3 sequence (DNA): TGTGCCAGCAATTCATTTGCGGGAGGGGCCAACGTCCTGACTTTC. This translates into CASNSFAGGANVLTF.

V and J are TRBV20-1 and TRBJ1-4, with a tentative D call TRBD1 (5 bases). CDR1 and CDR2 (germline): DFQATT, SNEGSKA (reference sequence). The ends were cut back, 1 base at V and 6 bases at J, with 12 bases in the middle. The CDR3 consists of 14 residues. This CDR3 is CSARGGGLYEKLFF. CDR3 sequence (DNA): TGCAGTGCTAGAGGGGGGGGTCTTTATGAAAAACTGTTTTTT.

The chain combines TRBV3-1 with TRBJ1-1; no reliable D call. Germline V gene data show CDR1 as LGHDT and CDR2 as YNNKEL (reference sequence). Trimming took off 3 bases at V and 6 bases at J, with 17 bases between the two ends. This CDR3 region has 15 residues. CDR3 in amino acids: CASSQGRLSYAEAFF. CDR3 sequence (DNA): TGTGCCAGCAGCCAGGGCCGGCTGAGTTACGCTGAAGCTTTCTTT.

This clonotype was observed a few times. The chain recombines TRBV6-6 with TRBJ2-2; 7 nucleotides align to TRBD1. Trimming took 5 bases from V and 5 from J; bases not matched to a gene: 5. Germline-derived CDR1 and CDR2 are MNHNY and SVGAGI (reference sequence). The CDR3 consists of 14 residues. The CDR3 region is CASSPKQGTGELFF. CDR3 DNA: TGTGCCAGCAGTCCGAAACAGGGGACCGGGGAGCTGTTTTTT.